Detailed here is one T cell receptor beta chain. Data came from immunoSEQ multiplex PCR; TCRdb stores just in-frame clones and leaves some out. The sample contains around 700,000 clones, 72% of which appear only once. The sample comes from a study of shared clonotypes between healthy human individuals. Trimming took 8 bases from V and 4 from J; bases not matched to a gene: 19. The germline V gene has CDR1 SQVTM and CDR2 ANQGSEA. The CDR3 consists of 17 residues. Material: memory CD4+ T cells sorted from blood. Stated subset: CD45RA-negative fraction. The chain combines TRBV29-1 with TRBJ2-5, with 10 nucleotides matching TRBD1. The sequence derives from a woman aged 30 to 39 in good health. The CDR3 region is CSPLGGGGTGVGETQYF. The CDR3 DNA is TGCAGCCCCTTAGGTGGGGGCGGGACAGGGGTAGGAGAGACCCAGTACTTC.